The sequence of this T cell receptor beta chain was determined in a study of Graves' ophthalmopathy and Graves' hyperthyroidism. Study results and caveats: The model flagged ophthalmopathy progression at more than 60% sensitivity and 72% to 80% specificity. Thyroid clonotypes that were expanded above 0.001 frequency mostly also appeared in blood.

Scientists amplified the TCR beta CDR3 regions from RNA transcripts. First-round RT-PCR used HTBI primers; second-round multiplex PCR followed. TCRdb processed the multiplex PCR reads anew with MiXCR; each CDR3 protein has one entry. Found here are around 1.1 million distinct CDR3 sequences, about 35% of them singletons; the top ten hold over 8.5%. Only a few counts were recorded for this clonotype. As yet, its antigen is unknown. The CDR3 has 13 amino acids. Trimming pared 2 bases from V and 6 bases from J, leaving 11 bases between. Germline-derived CDR1 and CDR2 are MNHEY and SVGAGI. Clinicians made diagnoses from clinical symptoms, serum thyroxine, TRAb, thyroid ultrasound and orbital computed tomography.

The receptor was isolated from an adult man with Graves' hyperthyroidism. The sample consisted of peripheral blood or thyroid tissue (not recorded which). The V gene is TRBV6-5, the J gene TRBJ2-7; possibly TRBD1 for D (6 bases). The CDR3 sequence is CASSYGAGAEQYF. The DNA for the CDR3 is TGTGCCAGCAGTTACGGGGCAGGGGCCGAGCAGTACTTC.